This entry concerns a single T cell receptor beta chain. These data are taken from a study of T cell changes during pregnancy in multiple sclerosis. Sequenced by immunoSEQ multiplex PCR; TCRdb stores in-frame clones only, minus some. Of roughly 110,000 clones listed, approximately 90% are singletons. CDR1 and CDR2 from the germline V gene are MNHEY and SVGAGI. The CDR3 runs to 15 residues. V was clipped by 4 bases and J by 0 bases, with 10 bases between them. The V and J genes are TRBV6-5 and TRBJ1-3; no clear D gene. Source: peripheral blood, taken in the third trimester of pregnancy. This clonotype was obtained from a female donor with multiple sclerosis, enrolled in a pregnancy study. This CDR3 reads CASSLAESSGNTIYF. DNA of the CDR3: TGTGCCAGCAGTTTGGCGGAGAGCTCTGGAAACACCATATATTTT.